This entry is about one T cell receptor beta chain. The data are from a study of patients and donors after allogeneic stem cell transplantation. TCRdb independently ran MiXCR on the RT-PCR reads; one entry per CDR3 protein. The repertoire includes some 90,000 distinct CDR3 sequences, approximately 49% of them detected once, and roughly three fifths sits in the top ten. The CDR3 has 15 residues. Trimming shortened V by 0 bases and J by 2 bases, and 10 bases separated the two germline ends. Germline V gives CDR1 SGDLS, CDR2 YYNGEE. The clonotype originates from a human donor who was either an allogeneic HSCT recipient or a stem cell or donor lymphocyte infusion donor (not recorded which). It is not recorded whose cells these are; they may come from a transplant donor. This rearrangement joins TRBV9 to TRBJ2-3, with D perhaps TRBD1 (5 bases). Sequences were obtained from blood, either unsorted or a sorted T cell fraction (not recorded which). Here the CDR3 DNA reads TGTGCCAGCAGCGTAGAAGGGGTTTTCACAGATACGCAGTATTTT. Translation gives CASSVEGVFTDTQYF.